The TCR beta chain described here comes from a study of T cell responses to AZD1222 COVID-19 vaccine. In the study overall: Combined were second doses at about 4 or about 12 weeks.

CDR1 SEHNR and CDR2 FQNEAQ come from the germline V gene (reference sequence). The V end lost 5 bases, the J end lost 2 bases, and 13 bases lay between the germline ends. The CDR3 extends over 16 amino acids. Clones were read by immunoSEQ multiplex PCR, and TCRdb kept only the in-frame ones, dropping some. The sample contains approximately 150,000 clones, around nine tenths of which appear only once. V gene TRBV7-9 combines with J gene TRBJ2-6; TRBD2 is a possible D gene (6 bases). This clonotype was sampled from an adult in good health. The source was peripheral blood, collected on day 0 of AZD1222 vaccination. The CDR3 is CASSVGGSTGANVLTF. The DNA for the CDR3 is TGTGCCAGCAGCGTCGGGGGAAGCACTGGGGCCAACGTCCTGACTTTC.